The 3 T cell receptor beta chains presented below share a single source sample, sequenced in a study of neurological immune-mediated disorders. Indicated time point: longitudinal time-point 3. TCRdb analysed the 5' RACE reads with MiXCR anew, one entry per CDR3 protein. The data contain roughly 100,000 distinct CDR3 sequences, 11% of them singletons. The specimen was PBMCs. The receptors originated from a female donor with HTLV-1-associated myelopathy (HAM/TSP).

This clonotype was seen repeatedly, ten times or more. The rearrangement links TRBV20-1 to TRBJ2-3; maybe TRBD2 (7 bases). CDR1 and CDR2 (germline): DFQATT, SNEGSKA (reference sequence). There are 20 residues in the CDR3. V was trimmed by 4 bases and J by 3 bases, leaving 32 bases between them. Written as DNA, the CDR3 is TGCAGTGCTACCCCGACTTTAGGTGGGGGGGCAACATCGGCGACAGATACGCAGTATTTT. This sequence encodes CSATPTLGGGATSATDTQYF.

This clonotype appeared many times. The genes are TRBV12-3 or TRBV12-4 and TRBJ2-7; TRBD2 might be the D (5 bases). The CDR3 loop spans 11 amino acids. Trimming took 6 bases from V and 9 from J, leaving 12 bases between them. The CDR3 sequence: CASSPGVRQYF. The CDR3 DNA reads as TGTGCCAGCAGCCCCGGGGTGCGGCAGTACTTC.

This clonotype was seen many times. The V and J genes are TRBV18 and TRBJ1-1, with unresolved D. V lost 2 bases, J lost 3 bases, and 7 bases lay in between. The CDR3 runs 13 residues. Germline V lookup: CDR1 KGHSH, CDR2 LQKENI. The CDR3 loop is CASSPGQDTEAFF. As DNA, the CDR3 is TGTGCCAGCTCACCAGGGCAGGACACTGAAGCTTTCTTT.